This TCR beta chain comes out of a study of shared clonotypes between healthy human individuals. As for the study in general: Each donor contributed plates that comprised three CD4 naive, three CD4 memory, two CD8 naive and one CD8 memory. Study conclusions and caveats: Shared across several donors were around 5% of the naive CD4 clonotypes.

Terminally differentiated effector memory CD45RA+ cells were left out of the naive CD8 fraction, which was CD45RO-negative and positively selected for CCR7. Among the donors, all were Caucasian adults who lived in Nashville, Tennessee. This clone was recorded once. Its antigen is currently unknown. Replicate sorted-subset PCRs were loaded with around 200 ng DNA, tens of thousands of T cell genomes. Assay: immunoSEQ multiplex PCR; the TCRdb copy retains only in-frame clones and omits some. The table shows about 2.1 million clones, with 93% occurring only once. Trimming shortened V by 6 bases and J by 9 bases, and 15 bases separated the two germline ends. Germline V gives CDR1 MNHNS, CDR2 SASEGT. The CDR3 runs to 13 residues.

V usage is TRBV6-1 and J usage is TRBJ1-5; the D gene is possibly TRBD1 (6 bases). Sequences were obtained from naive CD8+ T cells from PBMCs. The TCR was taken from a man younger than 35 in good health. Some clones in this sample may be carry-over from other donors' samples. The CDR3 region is CASRDSLLGPQHF. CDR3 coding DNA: TGTGCCAGCAGGGACAGCCTCCTGGGGCCCCAGCATTTT.